The 23 T cell receptor beta chains reported below all come from one sample, sequenced in a study of shared clonotypes between healthy human individuals. TCRdb's table, derived via immunoSEQ multiplex PCR, lists solely in-frame clones and lacks some. Of a few million clones in the sample, under 95% are singletons; the top ten hold more than 0.35%. The sequencing sample was made of naive CD4+ T cells from PBMCs. As for subset: CD45RA+ positively selected. These receptors originate from a man aged 18 to 29 in good health. Some clones in this sample may be carry-over from other donors' samples.

The V call is TRBV10-3, the J call TRBJ2-1, with TRBD1 as a possible D gene (6 bases). This CDR3 has 15 residues. Germline V gene lookup returns CDR1 ENHRY and CDR2 SYGVKD. Deletions cut 1 base from V and 4 bases from J, with 11 bases between. CDR3 region: CAISELSGAYNEQFF. The DNA for the CDR3 is TGTGCCATCAGTGAGTTGTCAGGGGCTTACAATGAGCAGTTCTTC.

The chain carries TRBV4-1 and TRBJ1-4; D unclear. The CDR3 consists of 16 residues. CDR1 is MGHRA and CDR2 is YSYEKL in the germline V gene. Trimming left V 4 bases short and J 5 bases short, with 17 bases between. The chain's CDR3 is CASSRQNRGGNEKLFF. The CDR3, as DNA: TGCGCCAGCAGCCGTCAAAATCGGGGTGGGAATGAAAAACTGTTTTTT.

Comment on this clone: Additional DNA sequences in this sample encode the identical CDR3. This chain links TRBV20-1 with TRBJ2-3; D call uncertain. Germline CDR1 reads DFQATT; CDR2 reads SNEGSKA (reference sequence). V was clipped by 3 bases and J by 3 bases, with 1 base between them. This CDR3 has 10 residues. The CDR3 sequence is CSASTDTQYF. CDR3 coding DNA: TGCAGTGCTAGTACAGATACGCAGTATTTT.

The chain links TRBV9 to TRBJ2-7; tentatively, D is TRBD2 (6 bases). This CDR3 contains 13 residues. The V gene lost 1 base and the J gene lost 9 bases, with 14 bases spanning the gap. Germline values: CDR1 SGDLS, CDR2 YYNGEE. DNA for the CDR3: TGTGCCAGCAGCGTAAGGGACTCGGACGGGCAGTACTTC. Amino acid sequence: CASSVRDSDGQYF.

The rearrangement joins TRBV28 to TRBJ2-7; 9 bases map to TRBD1. Germline-derived CDR1 and CDR2 are MDHEN and SYDVKM. J was trimmed by 7 bases and V by 8 bases; bases with no gene match: 15. The CDR3 covers 15 residues. The CDR3 region is CASEHRDRALWEQYF. Here the CDR3 DNA reads TGTGCCAGCGAACATCGGGACAGGGCCTTGTGGGAGCAGTACTTC.

This chain links TRBV30 with TRBJ2-1; 8 bases fit TRBD2. Germline V CDR1 and CDR2: GTSNPN, SVGIG (reference sequence). V lost 0 bases, J lost 4 bases, and 5 bases stayed unmatched. The CDR3 spans 15 residues. The CDR3 DNA reads as TGTGCCTGGAGTGTCTCAGCGGGAGTTTACAATGAGCAGTTCTTC. Residues: CAWSVSAGVYNEQFF.

This chain connects TRBV25-1 to TRBJ1-1, with D possibly matching TRBD1 (6 bases). The V gene lost 6 bases and the J gene lost 6 bases, with 14 bases spanning the gap. Germline loops: CDR1 MGHDK, CDR2 SYGVNS. The CDR3 extends over 13 amino acids. The CDR3 nucleotides read TGTGCCAGCAGGCCTAGGGGGGGCGCTGAAGCTTTCTTT. It translates to CASRPRGGAEAFF.

In nucleotides, the CDR3 is TGTGCCAGTAGTCCTAGCGGCCAGACCCAGTACTTC. Translated: CASSPSGQTQYF. The chain recombines TRBV19 with TRBJ2-5, with 7 bases matching TRBD2. Germline V gives CDR1 LNHDA, CDR2 SQIVND (reference sequence). The CDR3 consists of 12 residues. Trimming cost V 5 bases and J 6 bases; bases outside gene matches: 3.

Regarding this clone: The sample has other DNA sequences that encode this CDR3 too. This CDR3 is CASSLAGGFSYEQYF. CDR3 bases: TGCGCCAGCAGCTTGGCCGGCGGATTCTCCTACGAGCAGTACTTC. The chain uses TRBV5-1 and TRBJ2-7; D gene ambiguous. CDR3 length: 15 residues. Germline values: CDR1 SGHRS, CDR2 YFSETQ. Trimming removed 0 bases at V and 0 bases at J, with 10 bases between.

This clone was counted once. The chain employs TRBV6-5 and TRBJ2-1; the match to TRBD1 covers 7 bases. The V segment lost 3 bases and the J segment 5 bases; nucleotides outside the gene matches: 7. The germline V gene encodes CDR1 MNHEY and CDR2 SVGAGI. The CDR3 runs 15 residues. The CDR3 DNA sequence: TGTGCCAGCAGTTATTCGAGGACAGGACACAATGAGCAGTTCTTC. Its translation is CASSYSRTGHNEQFF.

The rearrangement joins TRBV13 to TRBJ2-1; D is ambiguous. The CDR3 totals 16 residues. Germline V gives CDR1 PRHDT, CDR2 FYEKMQ (reference sequence). The V and J ends lost 5 bases and 8 bases respectively, with 22 bases between them. CDR3 DNA sequence: TGTGCCAGCAGCCCCCAGAGCCTGGGTTCATTTGATGAGCAGTTCTTC. This encodes CASSPQSLGSFDEQFF.

The genes are TRBV5-1 and TRBJ2-1; D unresolved. Germline CDR1 and CDR2: SGHRS and YFSETQ. Trimming removed 4 bases from V and 0 bases from J, with 11 bases in between. The CDR3 spans 15 residues. CDR3 in DNA: TGCGCCAGCAGCCCTAACGACCTCTCCTACAATGAGCAGTTCTTC. Its translation is CASSPNDLSYNEQFF. The complete variable domain, with remaining parts taken from reference TRBV5-1 and TRBJ2-1, reads KAGVTQTPRYLIKTRGQQVTLSCSPISGHRSVSWYQQTPGQGLQFLFEYFSETQRNKGNFPGRFSGRQFSNSRSEMNVSTLELGDSALYLCASSPNDLSYNEQFFGPGTRLTVL.

CDR3 protein: CASSPPTNTGELFF. The CDR3 DNA reads TGTGCCAGCTCACCACCTACAAACACCGGGGAGCTGTTTTTT. The V call is TRBV18, the J call TRBJ2-2; D not resolved. Germline V gene lookup returns CDR1 KGHSH and CDR2 LQKENI. The CDR3 has 14 amino acids. V dropped 0 bases and J dropped 2 bases, with 4 bases sitting between them.

V usage is TRBV30 and J usage is TRBJ1-1; D ambiguous. Germline CDR1 reads GTSNPN; CDR2 reads SVGIG (reference sequence). The CDR3 totals 13 residues. V was trimmed by 2 bases and J by 5 bases, leaving 12 bases between them. As DNA, the CDR3 is TGTGCCTGGAGTCCTCAGGTAGGGACTGAAGCTTTCTTT. This gives the protein CAWSPQVGTEAFF.

V usage is TRBV28 and J usage is TRBJ2-2; 8 bases map to TRBD2. V shed 6 bases and J 5 bases; nucleotides not matched to a gene: 11. CDR3 size: 16 residues. In germline, CDR1 is MDHEN, CDR2 SYDVKM. Written as DNA, the CDR3 is TGTGCCAGCAGCAGGACTAGCCCCGTTTGGACCGGGGAGCTGTTTTTT. It specifies CASSRTSPVWTGELFF.

The chain combines TRBV25-1 with TRBJ2-7, with TRBD2 matching over 7 bases. Germline-derived CDR1 and CDR2 are MGHDK and SYGVNS. Trimming removed 4 bases from V and 4 bases from J; junction bases left unmatched: 13. CDR3 length equals 16 residues. The CDR3: CASSGPGGVIGYEQYF. In nucleotides, the CDR3 is TGTGCCAGCAGTGGGCCGGGGGGAGTAATAGGGTACGAGCAGTACTTC.

V usage is TRBV7-9 and J usage is TRBJ2-7, with 10 bases aligning to TRBD2. The CDR3 is made up of 12 amino acids. J lost 11 bases, V lost 10 bases, and 11 bases had no gene match. Germline assignment: CDR1 SEHNR and CDR2 FQNEAQ (reference sequence). Written as DNA, the CDR3 is TGTGCCATAACAGTAAGCGGGGGGGCCGAGTACTTC. As protein: CAITVSGGAEYF.

V usage is TRBV10-1 and J usage is TRBJ2-7; a weak D match, TRBD1 (6 bases). V dropped 7 bases and J dropped 0 bases, with 13 bases sitting between them. The CDR3 extends over 14 amino acids. CDR1 and CDR2 (germline): WNHNN, SYGVQD (reference sequence). In DNA form, the CDR3 reads TGCGCCAGCACCTCGGGCAGGGGCTCCTACGAGCAGTACTTC. Residues: CASTSGRGSYEQYF.

This chain uses TRBV27 with TRBJ1-2, with unresolved D. The V gene's germline CDR1 is MNHEY and CDR2 SMNVEV (reference sequence). V was pared by 1 base and J by 8 bases, with 20 bases between. The CDR3 spans 16 residues. CDR3 in DNA: TGTGCCAGCAGTTTATTAGCATTACAAGACCAGAGCGGCTACACCTTC. Encoded protein: CASSLLALQDQSGYTF.

V usage is TRBV5-4 and J usage is TRBJ2-5; D unresolved. Trimming pared 0 bases from V and 1 base from J, leaving 4 bases between. Germline V gene data show CDR1 as SGHNT and CDR2 as YYREEE (reference sequence). The CDR3 has 13 amino acids. CDR3 in DNA: TGTGCCAGCAGCTTGGACAGCCAAGAGACCCAGTACTTC. This sequence encodes CASSLDSQETQYF.

V is TRBV25-1 and J is TRBJ1-3, with D perhaps matching TRBD1 (6 bases). This CDR3 is built from 15 residues. The V end lost 3 bases, the J end lost 1 base, and 10 bases lay between the germline ends. CDR1 is MGHDK, CDR2 SYGVNS, per germline. The chain's CDR3 is CASSDTRGSGNTIYF. The DNA for the CDR3 is TGTGCCAGCAGTGATACCAGGGGTTCTGGAAACACCATATATTTT.

V is TRBV5-4 and J is TRBJ2-5, with D uncertain. Germline CDR1 and CDR2: SGHNT and YYREEE (reference sequence). Deletions cut 4 bases from V and 1 base from J, with 5 bases between. This CDR3 is 12 amino acids long. The CDR3 DNA is TGTGCCAGCAGCAATCCCCAAGAGACCCAGTACTTC. Translation gives CASSNPQETQYF.

The chain links TRBV27 to TRBJ1-5; tentative D call: TRBD1 (5 bases). The CDR3 extends over 16 amino acids. Germline V gives CDR1 MNHEY, CDR2 SMNVEV (reference sequence). Trimming removed 5 bases at V and 4 bases at J, with 18 bases between. In nucleotides, the CDR3 is TGTGCCAGCAGTCCTTACTTGGCAGGGCTGAATCAGCCCCAGCATTTT. Translating gives CASSPYLAGLNQPQHF.